Presented here are 6 T cell receptor beta chains from one specimen sequenced in a study of cytomegalovirus exposure and HLA in healthy donors. PCR primers comprised 60 Vbeta and 13 Jbeta primers. Clones were sequenced by immunoSEQ multiplex PCR, and TCRdb holds only the in-frame ones, with some missing. The table has hundreds of thousands of clones, around 80% seen once. Sequencing input: PBMCs. The source of these receptors is a woman aged 55-69 years in good health and CMV-seropositive.

The chain links TRBV18 to TRBJ1-1; weak D call: TRBD1 (5 bases). The CDR3 is 14 residues long. Looked up from germline, CDR1 is KGHSH and CDR2 is LQKENI. Between the trimmed V and J ends, which lost 3 bases and 1 base, there was a span of 9 bases. The CDR3 region has the DNA TGTGCCAGCTCACCCTTAACAGGGAACACTGAAGCTTTCTTT. Its protein is CASSPLTGNTEAFF.

The chain links TRBV5-1 to TRBJ2-1; 15 nucleotides align to TRBD2. Germline assignment: CDR1 SGHRS and CDR2 YFSETQ. The CDR3 runs to 17 residues. V dropped 4 bases and J dropped 9; count of bases not matched to a gene: 11. CDR3 coding DNA: TGCGCCAGCAGCCCCCGGACTAGCGGGGGGGGCGGGAGTGAGCAGTTCTTC. Translation: CASSPRTSGGGGSEQFF.

The V gene is TRBV5-1, the J gene TRBJ2-5, with TRBD1 identical over 8 bases. The germline gives CDR1 SGHRS, CDR2 YFSETQ. CDR3 length: 16 amino acids. Germline trimming cut 1 base from V and 4 bases from J; bases unmatched to any gene: 9. The CDR3 loop reads CASSLSQGALVETQYF. CDR3 coding DNA: TGCGCCAGCAGCTTGTCGCAGGGGGCGTTGGTAGAGACCCAGTACTTC.

This chain uses TRBV19 with TRBJ1-5; no definite D call. Looked up from germline, CDR1 is LNHDA and CDR2 is SQIVND (reference sequence). The CDR3 loop spans 12 amino acids. Trimming pared 5 bases from V and 2 bases from J, leaving 4 bases between. The CDR3 region has the DNA TGTGCCAGTAGTCCCGGCAATCAGCCCCAGCATTTT. It translates to CASSPGNQPQHF.

This chain connects TRBV7-3 to TRBJ2-3; D not resolved. CDR3 size: 14 residues. In germline, CDR1 is SGHTA, CDR2 FQGTGA. V was clipped by 5 bases and J by 0 bases, with 9 bases between them. The CDR3 spells CASSPSRSTDTQYF. The CDR3 DNA reads as TGTGCCAGCAGCCCGTCCCGTAGCACAGATACGCAGTATTTT.

V is TRBV23-1 and J is TRBJ1-2; possibly TRBD1 for D (5 bases). TRBV23-1 is an open reading frame, and its role is uncertain. This CDR3 is built from 19 residues. V lost 6 bases and J 2 bases, leaving 28 bases between the germline ends. In DNA form, the CDR3 reads TGCGCCAGCAGCCTCCACCTATCCCTCGGGGAGGGGAGGAACTATGGCTACACCTTC. This translates into CASSLHLSLGEGRNYGYTF.